This T cell receptor beta chain is drawn from a study of vaccination and CD4 T cells after COVID-19. An Oncomine TCR Beta short-read assay was used to sequence the DNA from cultured CD4+ T cells. Investigators obtained genomic DNA by extraction from cultured CD4+ T cells. TCRdb called the PCR reads again in MiXCR, with one record for every CDR3 protein. The sample has fewer than 25,000 distinct CDR3 sequences, 35% to 40% seen once. As to time point: late sampling 161 to 241 days after vaccination in three convalescent patients. Treatment meaning: approximately 11-day PBMC culture with coronavirus spike peptide pools or control peptides (ViraFEST assay). With regard to this clonotype: Its antigen is still unknown.

Germline loops: CDR1 DFQATT, CDR2 SNEGSKA (reference sequence). The CDR3 covers 12 residues. V was pared by 0 bases and J by 4 bases, with 6 bases between. The starting material was CD4+ T cells from blood, cultured in vitro, obtained about 7 months after SARS-CoV-2 vaccination. The origin of this receptor is a human donor who had recovered from COVID-19. The chain employs TRBV20-1 and TRBJ1-1, with D uncertain. The CDR3 sequence: CSAREFRTEAFF. The CDR3 region has the DNA TGCAGTGCTAGAGAGTTCCGCACTGAAGCTTTCTTT.